The clone carrying this TCR beta chain showed up just a few times. Its target is not known. A constant-region primer primed TCR beta cDNA synthesis from roughly 510 ng of total RNA. Three rounds of nested multiplex PCR with slightly modified ARM-PCR produced TCR beta libraries. The study ran its first two PCR rounds for approximately 10 cycles each, using TRBV1-TRBV30 forward primers and a C-beta reverse primer. Using its own MiXCR run on the multiplex PCR reads, TCRdb lists one record per CDR3 protein. The sample contains roughly 330,000 distinct CDR3 sequences, almost 65% of which appear only once. The study extracted blood RNA from unsorted whole blood and also extracted germline DNA. The data belong to a study of tumor-infiltrating lymphocytes in primary liver carcinoma. Across the whole study: The patients presented with primary liver carcinoma, which was managed through surgical resection. Tissue type made little difference to sample yields of roughly 3.65 to 8 million productive TCRbeta reads. Findings and limits, study-wide: Paired tumor-adjacent and tumor-blood samples overlapped less than tumor region pairs did.

V gave up 6 bases and J gave up 5 bases, with 13 bases separating them. Germline assignment: CDR1 MDHEN and CDR2 SYDVKM. CDR3 length equals 13 residues. Sequenced input: peripheral blood. The gene calls are TRBV28 and TRBJ2-5; maybe TRBD2 (6 bases). This TCR was recovered from a middle-aged man with primary liver carcinoma and hepatitis B virus infection. CDR3 amino acids: CASSRDSGETQYF. The CDR3 nucleotides read TGTGCCAGCAGCAGAGACAGCGGGGAGACCCAGTACTTC. The variable domain in full, with the rest retrieved from reference TRBV28 and TRBJ2-5, is DVKVTQSSRYLVKRTGEKVFLECVQDMDHENMFWYRQDPGLGLRLIYFSYDVKMKEKGDIPEGYSVSREKKERFSLILESASTNQTSMYLCASSRDSGETQYFGPGTRLLVL.